The 7 T cell receptor beta chains presented below share a single source sample, sequenced in a study of T cell changes during pregnancy in multiple sclerosis. Profiling relied on immunoSEQ multiplex PCR, and the TCRdb table lists in-frame clones only, not all of them. This table has tens of thousands of clones, approximately 91% appearing once. The sequencing used peripheral blood, collected in the first trimester of pregnancy. The receptors here all came from a female donor with multiple sclerosis, enrolled in a pregnancy study.

J is TRBJ2-5 and V is TRBV5-6; TRBD2 aligns across 9 bases. The V and J ends lost 4 bases and 5 bases, in that order; junction bases with no gene match: 9. This CDR3 contains 15 residues. Germline V gives CDR1 SGHDT, CDR2 YYEEEE. CDR3 sequence: CASSTILAGVETQYF. The DNA for the CDR3 is TGTGCCAGCAGCACCATATTAGCGGGAGTGGAGACCCAGTACTTC.

The gene calls are TRBV12-5 and TRBJ1-5; D perhaps matches TRBD1 (6 bases). Trimming left V 6 bases short and J 6 bases short, with 15 bases between. This CDR3 comprises 14 residues. The germline V gene encodes CDR1 LGHNT and CDR2 FRNRAP. Here the CDR3 reads CASGPATGSQPQHF. The CDR3 DNA follows: TGTGCTAGTGGCCCAGCGACAGGATCTCAGCCCCAGCATTTT.

V gene TRBV7-2 combines with J gene TRBJ1-5; 9 bases align to TRBD1. CDR3 length: 15 residues. J gave up 0 bases and V 3 bases, and 0 bases lay outside the gene matches. Germline-derived CDR1 and CDR2 are SGHTA and FQGNSA. CDR3: CASSLTGGSNQPQHF. CDR3 sequence (DNA): TGTGCCAGCAGCTTGACAGGGGGTAGCAATCAGCCCCAGCATTTT.

In its sample, this clone was seen a few times. The rearrangement joins TRBV27 to TRBJ1-2; 8 bases match TRBD1. Germline V lookup: CDR1 MNHEY, CDR2 SMNVEV (reference sequence). Germline trimming cut 6 bases from V and 9 bases from J; bases unmatched to any gene: 9. There are 13 residues in the CDR3. The CDR3 region has the DNA TGTGCCAGCAGCCTTACCAACAGGGGGAGCTACACCTTC. Its translation is CASSLTNRGSYTF.

The chain uses TRBV7-3 and TRBJ1-3; D might be TRBD1 (5 bases). Trimming took off 7 bases at V and 0 bases at J, with 10 bases between the two ends. CDR1 SGHTA and CDR2 FQGTGA come from the germline V gene. The CDR3 has 14 residues. The CDR3 bases are TGTGCCAGCAAGGAGGGGCCCTCTGGAAACACCATATATTTT. Its protein product is CASKEGPSGNTIYF.

This chain uses TRBV11-2 with TRBJ2-7; D perhaps matches TRBD2 (5 bases). Germline V CDR1 and CDR2: SGHAT, FQNNGV. V lost 7 bases and J 2 bases, leaving 18 bases between the germline ends. The CDR3 is 15 residues long. For the CDR3, the DNA is TGTGCCAGCAACTCGAATGCGGGCAATCCCTACGAGCAGTACTTC. It is translated as CASNSNAGNPYEQYF. Variable domain in full (rest from reference TRBV11-2 and TRBJ2-7): EAGVAQSPRYKIIEKRQSVAFWCNPISGHATLYWYQQILGQGPKLLIQFQNNGVVDDSQLPKDRFSAERLKGVDSTLKIQPAKLEDSAVYLCASNSNAGNPYEQYFGPGTRLTVT.

The chain links TRBV4-1 to TRBJ2-7; 7 bases map to TRBD1. The CDR3 runs 15 residues. Losses at the gene ends were 1 base for V and 5 bases for J; bases not matched to a gene: 8. Per germline, CDR1 MGHRA and CDR2 YSYEKL. This chain's CDR3 is CASSQAPRDSNEQYF. The CDR3 region has the DNA TGCGCCAGCAGCCAAGCCCCCCGGGACAGCAACGAGCAGTACTTC.